This T cell receptor beta chain was identified during a study of T-cell reconstitution after alpha-beta-depleted transplantation in children. Whole-study findings and limits: From newly produced T cells came most of the T-cell counts and diversity one year after transplant.

This sample's TCRbeta library carried unique molecular identifier barcodes. TCRdb passed the PCR reads through MiXCR, listing each CDR3 protein once. The sample yields over 450,000 distinct CDR3 sequences, about 10% seen once. This clonotype occurred many times. Its antigen is still unknown. Germline V gene sequence: CDR1 SGHRS, CDR2 YFSETQ. The CDR3 is 18 residues long. V lost 0 bases, J lost 3 bases, and 22 bases lay in between. The TCR sequence derives from a child aged 2-15 years with inherited bone marrow failure, due to receive a stem cell transplant. The sample was PBMCs, taken before TCRalphabeta/CD19-depleted stem cell transplant. J is TRBJ2-7 and V is TRBV5-1; D unresolved. The CDR3 DNA reads as TGCGCCAGCAGCTTGGCTTGGTATAAGGCAGTGGCTAGCTACGAGCAGTACTTC. Its protein is CASSLAWYKAVASYEQYF.